The 5 T cell receptor beta chains below all came from one sample that was sequenced in a study of T-cell reconstitution after alpha-beta-depleted transplantation in children. The authors prepared the TCRbeta library with unique molecular identifiers. TCRdb itself ran the PCR reads through MiXCR, one entry per CDR3 protein. The top ten hold approximately 5% of the sample, which has 700,000 to 950,000 distinct CDR3 sequences, about 15% seen once. This specimen consisted of PBMCs, mostly from graft donor cells, obtained 360 days after TCRalphabeta/CD19-depleted stem cell transplant. The receptors here all came from a male patient younger than 18 who had a stem cell transplant for acute lymphoblastic leukemia, so the T cells may come from the graft donor.

The gene calls are TRBV5-1 and TRBJ2-4; 10 bases match TRBD2. V dropped 2 bases and J dropped 8; count of bases not matched to a gene: 7. Germline V lookup: CDR1 SGHRS, CDR2 YFSETQ. The CDR3 is made up of 15 amino acids. The DNA for the CDR3 is TGCGCCAGCAGCTTAGAGCGGGAGGGCCTTTACATTCAGTACTTC. This codes for CASSLEREGLYIQYF.

This clonotype appeared a few times. The rearrangement joins TRBV15 to TRBJ2-5; D is undetermined. This CDR3 is 16 amino acids long. V shed 0 bases and J shed 5 bases, with 16 bases lying between them. CDR1 and CDR2 (germline): LNHNV, YYDKDF (reference sequence). The CDR3 DNA is TGTGCCACCAGCAGAGATCGGCAGCTCCAGCCGGAGACCCAGTACTTC. Translation: CATSRDRQLQPETQYF.

This clonotype came up a few times. The chain links TRBV6-2 or TRBV6-3 to TRBJ2-1, with 8 positions matching TRBD2. This CDR3 contains 12 residues. With V trimmed by 6 bases and J by 11 bases, 6 bases remained unmatched. Germline CDR1 MNHEY, CDR2 SVGEGT. The CDR3 sequence is CASSRLAGKQFF. The CDR3 nucleotides are TGTGCCAGCAGCCGATTAGCGGGGAAGCAGTTCTTC.

The rearrangement links TRBV5-1 to TRBJ2-3; D possibly uses TRBD1 or TRBD2 (5 bases each). The V gene lost 0 bases and the J gene lost 5 bases, with 13 bases spanning the gap. The CDR3 sequence is 15 residues long. The germline CDR1 and CDR2 sequences are SGHRS and YFSETQ. The CDR3 nucleotides read TGCGCCAGCAGCTTGGGGCCCGGGACGATAGATACGCAGTATTTT. Encoded protein: CASSLGPGTIDTQYF.

This clonotype was observed a few times. The chain carries TRBV7-8 and TRBJ1-4; 7 bases fit TRBD1. This CDR3 region has 17 residues. CDR1 SGHVS and CDR2 FQNEAQ come from the germline V gene. Trimming removed 5 bases from V and 7 bases from J; junction bases left unmatched: 16. This CDR3 is CASSPREGGEESEKLFF. The CDR3 coding sequence is TGTGCCAGCAGCCCCCGGGAAGGGGGCGAGGAAAGTGAAAAACTGTTTTTT.